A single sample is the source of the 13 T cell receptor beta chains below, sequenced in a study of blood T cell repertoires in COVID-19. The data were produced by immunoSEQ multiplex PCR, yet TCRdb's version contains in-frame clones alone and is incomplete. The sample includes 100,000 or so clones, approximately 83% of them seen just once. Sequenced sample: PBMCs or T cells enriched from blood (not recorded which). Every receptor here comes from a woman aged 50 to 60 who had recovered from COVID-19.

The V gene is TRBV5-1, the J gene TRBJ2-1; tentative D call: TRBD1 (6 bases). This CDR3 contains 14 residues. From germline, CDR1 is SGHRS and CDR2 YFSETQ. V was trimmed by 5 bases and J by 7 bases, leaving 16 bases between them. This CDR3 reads CASSQGGNANEQFF. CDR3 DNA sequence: TGCGCCAGCAGTCAAGGGGGAAATGCGAATGAGCAGTTCTTC.

DNA for the CDR3: TGTGCCAGCAGCTTGCCTACAGGGGGTGGGGACACTGAAGCTTTCTTT. Its protein is CASSLPTGGGDTEAFF. The V and J genes are TRBV7-8 and TRBJ1-1; 8 bases fit TRBD1. Germline V gene sequence: CDR1 SGHVS, CDR2 FQNEAQ. The J segment lost 3 bases and the V segment lost 3 bases, leaving 9 bases of the junction unmatched. This CDR3 has 16 amino acids.

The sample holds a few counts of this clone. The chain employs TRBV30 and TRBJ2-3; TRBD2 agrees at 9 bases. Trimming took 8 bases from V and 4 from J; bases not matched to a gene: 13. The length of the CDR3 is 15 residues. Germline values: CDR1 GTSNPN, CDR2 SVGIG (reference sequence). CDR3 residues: CARSGLAGFADTQYF. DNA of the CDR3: TGTGCCCGCAGTGGGCTAGCGGGATTCGCAGATACGCAGTATTTT.

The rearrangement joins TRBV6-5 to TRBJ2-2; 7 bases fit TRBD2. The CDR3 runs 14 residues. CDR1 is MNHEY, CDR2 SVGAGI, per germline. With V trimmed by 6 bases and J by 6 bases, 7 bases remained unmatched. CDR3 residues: CASRVSGAAGELFF. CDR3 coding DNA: TGTGCCAGCAGGGTGAGCGGGGCGGCCGGGGAGCTGTTTTTT.

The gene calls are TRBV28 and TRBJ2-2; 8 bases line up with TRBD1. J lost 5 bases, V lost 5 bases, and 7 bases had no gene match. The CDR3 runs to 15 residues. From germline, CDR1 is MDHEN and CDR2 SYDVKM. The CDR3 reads CASSPPRGLTGELFF. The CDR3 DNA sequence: TGTGCCAGCAGTCCCCCCAGGGGGCTAACCGGGGAGCTGTTTTTT.

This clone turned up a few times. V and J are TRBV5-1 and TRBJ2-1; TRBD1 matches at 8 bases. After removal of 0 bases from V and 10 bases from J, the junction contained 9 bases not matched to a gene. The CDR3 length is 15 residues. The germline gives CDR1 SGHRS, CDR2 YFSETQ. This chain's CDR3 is CASSLGDRPNEEQFF. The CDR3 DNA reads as TGCGCCAGCAGCTTGGGGGACAGGCCCAATGAGGAGCAGTTCTTC.

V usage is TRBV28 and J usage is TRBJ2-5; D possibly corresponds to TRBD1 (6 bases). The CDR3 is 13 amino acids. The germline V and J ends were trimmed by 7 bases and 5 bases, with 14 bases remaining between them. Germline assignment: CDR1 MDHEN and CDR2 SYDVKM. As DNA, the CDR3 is TGTGCCAGCATCCCAGGGGATGGGGAGACCCAGTACTTC. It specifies CASIPGDGETQYF.

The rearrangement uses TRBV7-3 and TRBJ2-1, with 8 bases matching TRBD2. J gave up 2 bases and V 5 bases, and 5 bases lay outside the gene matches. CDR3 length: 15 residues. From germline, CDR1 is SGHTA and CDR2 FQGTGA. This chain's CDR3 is CASSHGGAAYNEQFF. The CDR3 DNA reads TGTGCCAGCAGCCACGGGGGGGCCGCCTACAATGAGCAGTTCTTC.

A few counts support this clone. As DNA, the CDR3 is TGTGCCAGCAGTTACGCCACAATGACAGGGGCCGGGGAGCTGTTTTTT. Its translation is CASSYATMTGAGELFF. The chain combines TRBV7-9 with TRBJ2-2; 8 bases match TRBD1. The CDR3 spans 16 residues. Germline CDR1 and CDR2: SEHNR and FQNEAQ (reference sequence). V lost 6 bases and J lost 6; bases outside the gene matches: 12.

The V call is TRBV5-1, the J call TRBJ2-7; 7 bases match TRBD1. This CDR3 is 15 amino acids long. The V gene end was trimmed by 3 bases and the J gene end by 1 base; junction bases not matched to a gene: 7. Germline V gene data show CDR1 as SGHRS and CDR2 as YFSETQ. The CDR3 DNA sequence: TGCGCCAGCAGCTGGGGACAGTTAGGGTCCTACGAGCAGTACTTC. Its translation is CASSWGQLGSYEQYF.

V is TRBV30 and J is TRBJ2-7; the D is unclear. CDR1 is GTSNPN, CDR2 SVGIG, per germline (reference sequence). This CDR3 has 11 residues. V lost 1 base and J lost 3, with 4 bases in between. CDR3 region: CAWSGVYEQYF. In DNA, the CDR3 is TGTGCCTGGAGTGGCGTCTACGAGCAGTACTTC.

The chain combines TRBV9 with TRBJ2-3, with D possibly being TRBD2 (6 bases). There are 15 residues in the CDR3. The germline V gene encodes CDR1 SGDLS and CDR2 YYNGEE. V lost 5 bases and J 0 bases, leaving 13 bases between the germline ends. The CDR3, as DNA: TGTGCCAGCAGAAGGTGGGGGGAGAGCACAGATACGCAGTATTTT. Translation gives CASRRWGESTDTQYF.

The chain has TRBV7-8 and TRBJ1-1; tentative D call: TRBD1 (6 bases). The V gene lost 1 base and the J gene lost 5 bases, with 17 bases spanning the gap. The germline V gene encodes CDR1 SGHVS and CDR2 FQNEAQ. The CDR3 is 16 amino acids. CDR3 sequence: CASSLEGTGIGTEAFF. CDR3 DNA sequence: TGTGCCAGCAGCTTAGAGGGTACAGGGATCGGGACTGAAGCTTTCTTT.